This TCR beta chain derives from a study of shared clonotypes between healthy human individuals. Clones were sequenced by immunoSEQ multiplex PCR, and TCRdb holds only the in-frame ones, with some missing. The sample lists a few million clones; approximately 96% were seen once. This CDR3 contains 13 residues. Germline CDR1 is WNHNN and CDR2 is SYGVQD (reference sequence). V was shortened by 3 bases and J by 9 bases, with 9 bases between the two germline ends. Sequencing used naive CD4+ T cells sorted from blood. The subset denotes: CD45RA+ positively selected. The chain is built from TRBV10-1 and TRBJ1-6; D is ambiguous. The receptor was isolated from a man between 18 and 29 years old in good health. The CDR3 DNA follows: TGCGCCAGCAGTGATGAAGTCGGTTCACCCCTCCACTTT. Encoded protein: CASSDEVGSPLHF.